Below, 27 T cell receptor beta chains from the same sample are listed, as sequenced in a study of cytomegalovirus exposure and HLA in healthy donors. It was with 60 Vbeta and 13 Jbeta primers that the PCR ran. Method: immunoSEQ multiplex PCR; TCRdb's copy keeps in-frame clones and lacks some. The profile shows about 190,000 clones, around three quarters of them singletons. The specimen was PBMCs. Receptors originate from a boy aged 10-17 years in good health and CMV-seronegative.

This clone was counted once. This chain links TRBV7-9 with TRBJ1-6; weak D call: TRBD1 (5 bases). Germline lookup yields CDR1 SEHNR and CDR2 FQNEAQ (reference sequence). Trimming removed 5 bases at V and 10 bases at J, with 12 bases between. This CDR3 contains 13 residues. The CDR3 nucleotides are TGTGCCAGCAGCCGCGGGGGGAGCTCACCCCTCCACTTT. Residues: CASSRGGSSPLHF.

CDR3 sequence reads: CASSKARGGRTDGANVLTF. The CDR3 DNA reads as TGTGCCAGCAGCAAAGCGCGGGGGGGGCGCACGGATGGGGCCAACGTCCTGACTTTC. This sequence joins TRBV21-1 and TRBJ2-6; TRBD2, the D gene given by the table, was not confirmed from the DNA. TRBV21-1 is shown as a pseudogene. There are 19 residues in the CDR3.

The chain combines TRBV30 with TRBJ1-1, with 11 bases matching TRBD1. The CDR3 totals 13 residues. Germline-derived CDR1 and CDR2 are GTSNPN and SVGIG (reference sequence). The junction had 7 bases not matched to a gene; V was cut back by 7 bases and J by 6 bases. CDR3 amino acids: CALDGTGGPEAFF. CDR3 nucleotide sequence: TGTGCCTTAGACGGGACAGGGGGACCTGAAGCTTTCTTT.

The chain uses TRBV2 and TRBJ2-1; D is uncertain. The CDR3 runs to 15 residues. Trimming removed 6 bases from V and 0 bases from J, with 12 bases in between. CDR1 is SNHLY and CDR2 is FYNNEI in the germline V gene. The CDR3 DNA reads TGTGCCAGCAGACGACTGGAAAACTCCTACAATGAGCAGTTCTTC. This encodes CASRRLENSYNEQFF.

This CDR3 is CASSSWTGGAYNEQFF. The DNA for the CDR3 is TGTGCCAGCAGCTCTTGGACAGGGGGCGCTTACAATGAGCAGTTCTTC. V usage is TRBV13 and J usage is TRBJ2-1; 11 bases are shared with TRBD1. CDR1 and CDR2 (germline): PRHDT, FYEKMQ (reference sequence). The CDR3 is 16 amino acids. J was trimmed by 4 bases and V by 4 bases; bases with no gene match: 6. Supplemented by reference TRBV13 and TRBJ2-1, the full variable domain reads AAGVIQSPRHLIKEKRETATLKCYPIPRHDTVYWYQQGPGQDPQFLISFYEKMQSDKGSIPDRFSAQQFSDYHSELNMSSLELGDSALYFCASSSWTGGAYNEQFFGPGTRLTVL.

Here the CDR3 DNA reads TGTGCCAGCAGAATACAGGGGAGTAGTCAGCCCCAGCATTTT. Translation: CASRIQGSSQPQHF. The J gene is TRBJ1-5, the V gene TRBV5-4, with TRBD1 matching 7 bases. Germline V CDR1 and CDR2: SGHNT, YYREEE (reference sequence). V lost 5 bases to trimming and J lost 6 bases; unmatched junction nucleotides: 8. This CDR3 contains 14 residues.

The rearrangement joins TRBV6-5 to TRBJ1-2, with 11 bases aligning to TRBD1. The trim removed 2 bases at V and 7 bases at J, leaving 9 bases unmatched. CDR1 MNHEY and CDR2 SVGAGI come from the germline V gene. This CDR3 spans 16 amino acids. This chain's CDR3 is CASSYGGTGGLGGYTF. The CDR3 bases are TGTGCCAGCAGTTACGGAGGGACAGGGGGTTTAGGTGGCTACACCTTC.

Concerning this clone itself: At one boundary the junction diverges from the germline segment, which might be a read error. This sequence joins TRBV25-1 and TRBJ2-3; tentatively, D is TRBD2 (5 bases). The CDR3 is 12 residues long. Germline loops: CDR1 MGHDK, CDR2 SYGVNS. CDR3: CAGSGRIDTQYF. The DNA of the CDR3 is TGTGCCGGCAGTGGGAGAATAGATACGCAGTATTTT.

This clone has only a few counts. The chain links TRBV5-1 to TRBJ2-1; perhaps TRBD2 as D (7 bases). CDR3 length: 15 residues. The germline CDR1 and CDR2 sequences are SGHRS and YFSETQ. With 4 bases removed from V and 6 bases from J, the gap between germline ends came to 17 bases. The CDR3 DNA is TGCGCCAGCAGCAAGGGGGGGAATTTAGGCAATGAGCAGTTCTTC. The encoded protein is CASSKGGNLGNEQFF.

J is TRBJ1-5 and V is TRBV4-2, with D perhaps matching TRBD1 (5 bases). V lost 5 bases and J lost 0, with 17 bases in between. The CDR3 has 17 residues. Germline V gene lookup returns CDR1 LGHNA and CDR2 YNFKEQ. CDR3 sequence (DNA): TGTGCCAGCAGCTGGGGAGGACACTTTGATAGCAATCAGCCCCAGCATTTT. As protein: CASSWGGHFDSNQPQHF.

The CDR3 spells CASSQVDTEDEQFF. The CDR3 DNA reads TGCGCCAGCAGCCAAGTTGACACGGAAGATGAGCAGTTCTTC. The chain links TRBV4-3 to TRBJ2-1; D unresolved. V lost 1 base and J lost 8, with 12 bases in between. CDR3 length: 14 amino acids. Looked up from germline, CDR1 is LGHNA and CDR2 is YSLEER.

This chain connects TRBV29-1 to TRBJ2-7; 7 positions match TRBD1. This CDR3 is built from 12 residues. Germline V gene data show CDR1 as SQVTM and CDR2 as ANQGSEA. J lost 6 bases, V lost 4 bases, and 6 bases had no gene match. Here the CDR3 DNA reads TGCAGCGTTGGGGCAGGGGGAACCGAGCAGTACTTC. Translated, it gives CSVGAGGTEQYF.

The V and J genes are TRBV5-1 and TRBJ1-1, with TRBD1 matching over 7 bases. In germline, CDR1 is SGHRS, CDR2 YFSETQ. The CDR3 has 14 residues. The junction had 8 bases not matched to a gene; V was cut back by 4 bases and J by 5 bases. This CDR3 reads CASSPEGARTEAFF. The CDR3 DNA sequence: TGCGCCAGCAGCCCCGAGGGGGCGCGGACTGAAGCTTTCTTT.

This chain connects TRBV11-2 to TRBJ1-2; tentatively, D is TRBD1 (6 bases). V lost 4 bases and J 5 bases, leaving 11 bases between the germline ends. In germline, CDR1 is SGHAT, CDR2 FQNNGV. The length of the CDR3 is 13 residues. The CDR3 DNA reads TGTGCCAGCAGCTCGGACAGCGCGTATGGCTACACCTTC. It yields the protein CASSSDSAYGYTF. Variable domain in full (rest from reference TRBV11-2 and TRBJ1-2): EAGVAQSPRYKIIEKRQSVAFWCNPISGHATLYWYQQILGQGPKLLIQFQNNGVVDDSQLPKDRFSAERLKGVDSTLKIQPAKLEDSAVYLCASSSDSAYGYTFGSGTRLTVV.

CDR3 coding DNA: TGTGCCAGCAGCGTAGGTTACAGAGGGAGCACTGAAGCTTTCTTT. The encoded protein is CASSVGYRGSTEAFF. The chain couples TRBV9 to TRBJ1-1, with D hard to call. CDR1 SGDLS and CDR2 YYNGEE come from the germline V gene. This CDR3 region has 15 residues. V dropped 0 bases and J dropped 4 bases, with 13 bases sitting between them.

The chain recombines TRBV6-1 with TRBJ2-7, with D unresolved. Deletions cut 1 base from V and 6 bases from J, with 10 bases between. From germline, CDR1 is MNHNS and CDR2 SASEGT. CDR3 length: 13 residues. The CDR3 DNA follows: TGTGCCAGCAGTGAAGTGCGGCGCAGCGAGCAGTACTTC. Its protein product is CASSEVRRSEQYF.

The genes are TRBV7-9 and TRBJ2-3; perhaps TRBD2 as D (5 bases). Trimming removed 5 bases from V and 7 bases from J, with 16 bases in between. This CDR3 has 14 residues. Germline lookup yields CDR1 SEHNR and CDR2 FQNEAQ (reference sequence). The CDR3 DNA reads TGTGCCAGCAGCCAATCCGGGGTTGGGTATACGCAGTATTTT. Protein: CASSQSGVGYTQYF.

The rearrangement joins TRBV21-1 to TRBJ1-2; the table's D call of TRBD1 was not tested on the DNA. TRBV21-1 is marked as a pseudogene. The length of the CDR3 is 14 residues. CDR3 in DNA: TGTGCCAGTTATCAGGGGTCCCCCCACTATGGCTACACCTTC. Its translation is CASYQGSPHYGYTF.

J is TRBJ2-7 and V is TRBV6-5; D perhaps matches TRBD2 (5 bases). V was shortened by 2 bases and J by 4 bases, with 12 bases between the two germline ends. The germline V gene encodes CDR1 MNHEY and CDR2 SVGAGI. The CDR3 sequence is 14 residues long. CDR3 protein: CASSYEGLIYEQYF. The CDR3 DNA reads TGTGCCAGCAGTTACGAGGGTTTGATATACGAGCAGTACTTC.

The chain uses TRBV5-4 and TRBJ2-4; 12 bases are shared with TRBD2. The CDR3 has 14 residues. Germline loops: CDR1 SGHNT, CDR2 YYREEE (reference sequence). V shed 4 bases and J 7 bases; nucleotides not matched to a gene: 3. The CDR3 nucleotides are TGTGCCAGCAGCCTAGCGGGAGGGGGCAACATTCAGTACTTC. Its translation is CASSLAGGGNIQYF. The whole variable domain, remainder taken from reference TRBV5-4 and TRBJ2-4, is ETGVTQSPTHLIKTRGQQVTLRCSSQSGHNTVSWYQQALGQGPQFIFQYYREEENGRGNFPPRFSGLQFPNYSSELNVNALELDDSALYLCASSLAGGGNIQYFGAGTRLSVL.

The chain has TRBV2 and TRBJ2-1, with 9 bases aligning to TRBD2. CDR3 size: 15 residues. Germline-derived CDR1 and CDR2 are SNHLY and FYNNEI. V shed 2 bases and J 6 bases; nucleotides not matched to a gene: 5. The CDR3, as DNA: TGTGCCAGCAGTGAAAGACTAGCGGTCTTCAATGAGCAGTTCTTC. Translation gives CASSERLAVFNEQFF.

This chain uses TRBV11-3 with TRBJ2-7; TRBD2 matches 7 bases. The CDR3 totals 15 residues. Germline CDR1 SGHNT, CDR2 YENEEA. V lost 4 bases and J lost 3; bases outside the gene matches: 9. CDR3 in amino acids: CASSYYVRDYYEQYF. Here the CDR3 DNA reads TGTGCCAGCAGCTACTATGTGCGGGACTACTACGAGCAGTACTTC.

As regards this clone: An end of the junction does not agree with germline; a read error may underlie this. The gene calls are TRBV10-3 and TRBJ2-1; 9 bases line up with TRBD1. Germline V gene sequence: CDR1 ENHRY, CDR2 SYGVKD. The CDR3 length is 14 residues. The chain's CDR3 is CATSGTGRYNEQFF. DNA for the CDR3: TGTGCCACCAGTGGGACAGGGAGATACAATGAGCAGTTCTTC.

Details on this clone: At one of its ends the junction is not consistent with the germline gene, which may arise from a read error. This specimen includes other DNA sequences encoding the same CDR3. The rearrangement uses TRBV6-6 and TRBJ2-7; 8 bases fit TRBD1. Germline loops: CDR1 MNHNY, CDR2 SVGAGI (reference sequence). This CDR3 has 16 residues. The CDR3 bases are TGTGCCAGCAGGGCGGCGGACAGGGCCCTTTGGCTCGAGCAATACTTC. Amino acids: CASRAADRALWLEQYF.

V usage is TRBV5-4 and J usage is TRBJ2-7; TRBD2 matches at 14 bases. V gave up 2 bases and J gave up 7 bases; unmatched junction bases: 11. Germline-derived CDR1 and CDR2 are SGHNT and YYREEE (reference sequence). The length of the CDR3 is 17 residues. This CDR3 is CASSFYLTGTSGSEQYF. CDR3 DNA: TGTGCCAGCAGCTTTTACTTGACCGGGACTAGCGGGAGTGAGCAGTACTTC.

The chain has TRBV7-8 and TRBJ2-2, with 9 bases fitting TRBD2. The germline gives CDR1 SGHVS, CDR2 FQNEAQ. CDR3 length: 17 residues. The junction had 12 bases not matched to a gene; V was cut back by 5 bases and J by 5 bases. In nucleotides, the CDR3 is TGTGCCAGCAGCCACGGAAGGCGGGGGGGCCCGACCGGGGAGCTGTTTTTT. Protein sequence: CASSHGRRGGPTGELFF.

The gene calls are TRBV11-3 and TRBJ1-1; 8 bases map to TRBD1. CDR1 and CDR2 from the germline V gene are SGHNT and YENEEA. V lost 6 bases and J lost 4; bases outside the gene matches: 7. CDR3 size: 14 residues. This CDR3 is CASSSRTGPTEAFF. The DNA for the CDR3 is TGTGCCAGCAGTTCTAGGACAGGGCCCACTGAAGCTTTCTTT.